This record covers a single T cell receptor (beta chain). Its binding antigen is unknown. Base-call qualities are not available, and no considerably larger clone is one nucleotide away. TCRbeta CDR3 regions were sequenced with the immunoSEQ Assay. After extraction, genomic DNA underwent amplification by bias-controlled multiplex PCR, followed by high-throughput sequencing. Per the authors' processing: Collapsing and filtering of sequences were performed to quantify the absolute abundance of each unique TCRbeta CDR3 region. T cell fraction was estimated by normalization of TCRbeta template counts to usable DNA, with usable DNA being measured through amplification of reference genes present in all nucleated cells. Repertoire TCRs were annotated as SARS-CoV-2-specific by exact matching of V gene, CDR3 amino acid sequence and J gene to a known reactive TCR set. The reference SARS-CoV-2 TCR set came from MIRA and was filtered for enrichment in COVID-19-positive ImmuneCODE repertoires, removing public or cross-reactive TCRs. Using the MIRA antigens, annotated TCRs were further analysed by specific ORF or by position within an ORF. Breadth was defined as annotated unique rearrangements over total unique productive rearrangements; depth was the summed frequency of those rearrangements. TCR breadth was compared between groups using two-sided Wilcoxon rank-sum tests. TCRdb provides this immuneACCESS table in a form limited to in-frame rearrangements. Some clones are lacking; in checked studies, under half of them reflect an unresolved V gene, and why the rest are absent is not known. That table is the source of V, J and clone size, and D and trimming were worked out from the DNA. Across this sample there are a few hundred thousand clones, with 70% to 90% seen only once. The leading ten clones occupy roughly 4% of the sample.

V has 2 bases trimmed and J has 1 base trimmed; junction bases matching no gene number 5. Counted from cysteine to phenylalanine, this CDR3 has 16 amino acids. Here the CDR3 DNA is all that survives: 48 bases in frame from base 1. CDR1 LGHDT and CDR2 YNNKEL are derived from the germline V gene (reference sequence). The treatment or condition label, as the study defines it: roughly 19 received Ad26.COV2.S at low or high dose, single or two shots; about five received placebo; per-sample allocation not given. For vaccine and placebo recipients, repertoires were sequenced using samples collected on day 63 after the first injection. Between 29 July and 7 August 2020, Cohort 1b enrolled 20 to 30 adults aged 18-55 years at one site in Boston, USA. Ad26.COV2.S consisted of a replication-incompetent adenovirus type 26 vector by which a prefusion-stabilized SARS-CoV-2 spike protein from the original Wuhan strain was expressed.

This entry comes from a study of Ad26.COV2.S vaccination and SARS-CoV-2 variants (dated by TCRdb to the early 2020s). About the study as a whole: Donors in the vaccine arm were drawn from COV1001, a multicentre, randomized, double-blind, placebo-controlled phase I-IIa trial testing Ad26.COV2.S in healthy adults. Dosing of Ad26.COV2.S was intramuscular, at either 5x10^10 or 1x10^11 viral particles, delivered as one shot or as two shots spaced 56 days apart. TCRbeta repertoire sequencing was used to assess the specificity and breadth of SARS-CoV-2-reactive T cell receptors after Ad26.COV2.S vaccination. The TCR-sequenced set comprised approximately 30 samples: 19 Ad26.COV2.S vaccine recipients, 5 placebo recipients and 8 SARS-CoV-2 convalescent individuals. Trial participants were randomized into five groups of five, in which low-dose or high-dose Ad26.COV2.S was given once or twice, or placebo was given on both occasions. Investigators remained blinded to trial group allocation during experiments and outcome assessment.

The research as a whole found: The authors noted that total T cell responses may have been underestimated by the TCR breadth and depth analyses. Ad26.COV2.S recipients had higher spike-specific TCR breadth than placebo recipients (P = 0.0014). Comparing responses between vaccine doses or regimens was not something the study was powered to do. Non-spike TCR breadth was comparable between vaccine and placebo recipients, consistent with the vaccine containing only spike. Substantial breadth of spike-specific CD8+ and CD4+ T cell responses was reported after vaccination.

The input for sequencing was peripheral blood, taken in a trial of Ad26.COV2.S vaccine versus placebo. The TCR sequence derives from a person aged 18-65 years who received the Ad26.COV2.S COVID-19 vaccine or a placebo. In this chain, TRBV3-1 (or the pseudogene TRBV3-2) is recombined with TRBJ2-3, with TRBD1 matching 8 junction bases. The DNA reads TGTGCCAGCAGCCAAACCGGGACAGGACGCACAGATACGCAGTATTTT. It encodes CASSQTGTGRTDTQYF.